These 18 T cell receptor beta chains were all obtained from the same sample, sequenced in a study of blood T cell repertoires in COVID-19. The table came from immunoSEQ multiplex PCR; TCRdb's copy has only in-frame clones and leaves some out. The data contain 150,000 to 200,000 clones, 65% to 90% of them seen just once; the ten biggest clones take up around 15%. Sequencing input: PBMCs or T cells enriched from blood (not recorded which). Receptors originate from a man over 45 who had recovered from COVID-19.

V usage is TRBV4-1 and J usage is TRBJ1-3, with 10 positions matching TRBD1. CDR1 and CDR2 from the germline V gene are MGHRA and YSYEKL. The CDR3 runs to 16 residues. Trimming removed 3 bases from V and 3 bases from J; junction bases left unmatched: 5. The CDR3 region has the DNA TGCGCCAGCAGCCAGGGACAGGGGAACAGTGGAAACACCATATATTTT. Protein product: CASSQGQGNSGNTIYF.

The chain carries TRBV14 and TRBJ1-2, with D perhaps TRBD1 (5 bases). The CDR3 spans 13 residues. Germline CDR1 reads SGHDN; CDR2 reads FVKESK. With 1 base removed from V and 8 bases from J, the gap between germline ends came to 11 bases. The CDR3 is CASSQVRGAGYTF. The CDR3 DNA reads as TGTGCCAGCAGCCAAGTAAGGGGCGCAGGCTACACCTTC.

V gene TRBV6-2 or TRBV6-3 combines with J gene TRBJ1-1, with TRBD1 matching over 7 bases. The CDR3 contains 15 residues. The trim removed 2 bases at V and 4 bases at J, leaving 7 bases unmatched. Looked up from germline, CDR1 is MNHEY and CDR2 is SVGEGT. The CDR3 nucleotides read TGTGCCAGCAGTTACGGGCAGGGGGTTTTCACTGAAGCTTTCTTT. Amino acid sequence: CASSYGQGVFTEAFF.

The chain combines TRBV14 with TRBJ2-3; perhaps TRBD1 as D (5 bases). The CDR3 is 15 amino acids. V was shortened by 1 base and J by 1 base, with 9 bases between the two germline ends. Germline V gives CDR1 SGHDN, CDR2 FVKESK. The CDR3 loop is CASSQGGARTDTQYF. The DNA of the CDR3 is TGTGCCAGCAGCCAAGGTGGGGCCCGCACAGATACGCAGTATTTT.

Here the CDR3 DNA reads TGTGCCAGCAGCGGCCAGGGGAAGAACTATGGCTACACCTTC. Encoded protein: CASSGQGKNYGYTF. The chain couples TRBV5-6 to TRBJ1-2; perhaps TRBD1 as D (6 bases). Trimming cost V 4 bases and J 2 bases, with 12 bases left between them. The CDR3 has 14 amino acids. Germline values: CDR1 SGHDT, CDR2 YYEEEE.

The V gene is TRBV11-2, the J gene TRBJ2-6; the D gene is possibly TRBD2 (5 bases). From germline, CDR1 is SGHAT and CDR2 FQNNGV. V was clipped by 4 bases and J by 4 bases, with 11 bases between them. The CDR3 length is 15 residues. Here the CDR3 reads CASSSPGVGANVLTF. The CDR3 bases are TGTGCCAGCAGCTCCCCCGGGGTAGGGGCCAACGTCCTGACTTTC.

The chain couples TRBV7-2 to TRBJ2-1; 16 bases map to TRBD2. V shed 4 bases and J 8 bases; nucleotides not matched to a gene: 8. Looked up from germline, CDR1 is SGHTA and CDR2 is FQGNSA. CDR3 length equals 17 residues. The CDR3 loop reads CASSYGTSGGALDEQFF. The CDR3 DNA reads TGTGCCAGCAGCTACGGGACTAGCGGGGGGGCGTTAGATGAGCAGTTCTTC.

As for this clone: Other DNA sequences in the same sample also yield this CDR3. The chain couples TRBV18 to TRBJ1-6; the D gene is possibly TRBD1 (6 bases). Trimming took 0 bases from V and 3 from J, leaving 9 bases between them. CDR3 length: 16 residues. Germline lookup yields CDR1 KGHSH and CDR2 LQKENI. The CDR3 here is CASSPPGQNYNSPLHF. The CDR3 DNA reads as TGTGCCAGCTCACCACCAGGACAGAACTATAATTCACCCCTCCACTTT.

The rearrangement links TRBV19 to TRBJ2-5; 8 bases fit TRBD2. Germline V gene data show CDR1 as LNHDA and CDR2 as SQIVND (reference sequence). This CDR3 contains 14 residues. With V trimmed by 7 bases and J by 1 base, 5 bases remained unmatched. The CDR3 is CASTKGLAQETQYF. CDR3 nucleotide sequence: TGTGCCAGTACCAAAGGACTAGCCCAAGAGACCCAGTACTTC.

The chain combines TRBV7-8 with TRBJ2-7; unclear D gene. Germline CDR1 reads SGHVS; CDR2 reads FQNEAQ. Trimming removed 1 base from V and 2 bases from J, with 6 bases in between. This CDR3 is 13 amino acids long. The CDR3 DNA sequence: TGTGCCAGCAGCTTAGTGGGCCCCTACGAGCAGTACTTC. Translation gives CASSLVGPYEQYF.

On this clone: Other DNA sequences within the sample encode an identical CDR3. The chain joins TRBV3-1 (or the pseudogene TRBV3-2) to TRBJ1-5; D is uncertain. From germline, CDR1 is LGHDT and CDR2 YNNKEL (reference sequence). This CDR3 comprises 13 residues. Trimming took off 0 bases at V and 5 bases at J, with 5 bases between the two ends. The CDR3 coding sequence is TGTGCCAGCAGCCAAGATAGAGATCAGCCCCAGCATTTT. Residues: CASSQDRDQPQHF.

The DNA for the CDR3 is TGTGCCAGCAGCCCCGGACAGAATGGAAACACCATATATTTT. Protein product: CASSPGQNGNTIYF. The genes are TRBV3-1 (or the pseudogene TRBV3-2) and TRBJ1-3; D is perhaps TRBD1 (6 bases). The CDR3 runs 14 residues. CDR1 LGHDT and CDR2 YNNKEL come from the germline V gene (reference sequence). With 4 bases removed from V and 3 bases from J, the gap between germline ends came to 10 bases.

Only one count was recorded for this clone. The CDR3 nucleotides read TGTGCCAGCAGCTGGGGACTAGCGGGGACCGGATACGAGCAGTACTTC. Amino acids: CASSWGLAGTGYEQYF. The chain employs TRBV5-6 and TRBJ2-7; 13 nucleotides line up with TRBD2. This CDR3 is 16 amino acids long. The germline CDR1 and CDR2 sequences are SGHDT and YYEEEE. The V segment lost 3 bases and the J segment 4 bases; nucleotides outside the gene matches: 7. The full variable domain, its missing parts supplied by reference TRBV5-6 and TRBJ2-7, is DAGVTQSPTHLIKTRGQQVTLRCSPKSGHDTVSWYQQALGQGPQFIFQYYEEEERQRGNFPDRFSGHQFPNYSSELNVNALLLGDSALYLCASSWGLAGTGYEQYFGPGTRLTVT.

This clone has only one observation. At one end the junction does not follow the germline gene, possibly because of a read error. The rearrangement uses TRBV7-6 and TRBJ1-1; weak D call: TRBD1 (6 bases). Germline CDR1 is SGHVS and CDR2 is FNYEAQ. The CDR3 contains 14 residues. As DNA, the CDR3 is TGTGCCAGCAGCCTAGCGGGACAGAACACTGAAGCTTTCTTT. Its translation is CASSLAGQNTEAFF.

The chain uses TRBV11-2 and TRBJ2-7, with D maybe TRBD2 (6 bases). This CDR3 spans 14 amino acids. Deletions cut 3 bases from V and 3 bases from J, with 12 bases between. CDR1 and CDR2 (germline): SGHAT, FQNNGV. CDR3 sequence (DNA): TGTGCCAGCAGCTTCTACTCCGGGAGCTACGAGCAGTACTTC. Translation gives CASSFYSGSYEQYF.

CDR3 bases: TGTGCCACCAGCGGCCAGGGGGGTCGATCAGGTCAGCCCCAGCATTTT. It is translated as CATSGQGGRSGQPQHF. This rearrangement joins TRBV15 to TRBJ1-5, with 7 bases fitting TRBD1. Germline CDR1 is LNHNV and CDR2 is YYDKDF (reference sequence). V was pared by 5 bases and J by 6 bases, with 13 bases of the junction left unmatched. The CDR3 spans 16 residues.

The rearrangement links TRBV7-6 to TRBJ1-6; weak D call: TRBD1 (6 bases). V lost 1 base and J 6 bases, leaving 7 bases between the germline ends. The CDR3 length is 14 residues. Per the germline V gene, CDR1 is SGHVS and CDR2 is FNYEAQ. CDR3 sequence: CASSLGGGNSPLHF. DNA for the CDR3: TGTGCCAGCAGCTTAGGAGGGGGTAATTCACCCCTCCACTTT.

The V gene is TRBV10-3, the J gene TRBJ1-2; D may be TRBD1 (6 bases). The CDR3 is made up of 13 amino acids. Trimming took off 5 bases at V and 6 bases at J, with 13 bases between the two ends. Per the germline V gene, CDR1 is ENHRY and CDR2 is SYGVKD. The CDR3 reads CAISLDSRDGYTF. Here the CDR3 DNA reads TGTGCCATCAGTCTGGACAGTAGAGATGGCTACACCTTC.